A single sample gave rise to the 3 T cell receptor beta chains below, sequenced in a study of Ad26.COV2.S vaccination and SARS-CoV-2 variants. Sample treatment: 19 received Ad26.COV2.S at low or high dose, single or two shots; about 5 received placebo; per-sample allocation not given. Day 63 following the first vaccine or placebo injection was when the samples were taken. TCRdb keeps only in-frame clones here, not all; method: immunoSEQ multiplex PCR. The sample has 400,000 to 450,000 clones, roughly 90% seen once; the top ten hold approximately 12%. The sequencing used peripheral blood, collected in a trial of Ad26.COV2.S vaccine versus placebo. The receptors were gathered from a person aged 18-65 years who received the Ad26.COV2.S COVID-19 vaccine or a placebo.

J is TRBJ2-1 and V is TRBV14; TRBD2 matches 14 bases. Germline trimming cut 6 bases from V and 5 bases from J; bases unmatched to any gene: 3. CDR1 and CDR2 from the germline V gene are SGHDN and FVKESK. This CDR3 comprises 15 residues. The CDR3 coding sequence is TGTGCCAGCAGTCGGACTAGCGGGAGGAACAATGAGCAGTTCTTC. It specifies CASSRTSGRNNEQFF.

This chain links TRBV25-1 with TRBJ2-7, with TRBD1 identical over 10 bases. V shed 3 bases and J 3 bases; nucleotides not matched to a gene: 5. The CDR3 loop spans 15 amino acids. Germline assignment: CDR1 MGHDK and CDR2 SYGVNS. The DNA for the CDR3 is TGTGCCAGCAGTGACGACAGGGGGCCTTACTACGAGCAGTACTTC. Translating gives CASSDDRGPYYEQYF.

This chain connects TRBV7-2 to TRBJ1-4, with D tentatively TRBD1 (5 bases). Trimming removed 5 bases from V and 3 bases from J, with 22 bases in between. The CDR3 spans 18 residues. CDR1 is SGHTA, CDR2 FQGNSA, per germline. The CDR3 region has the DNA TGTGCCAGCAGCCTAGATCGAATAGGGGCGGGAGCTAATGAAAAACTGTTTTTT. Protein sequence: CASSLDRIGAGANEKLFF.